The 27 T cell receptor beta chains listed next were all sequenced from one sample in a study of beta chain features in type 1 diabetes. The authors reverse transcribed all of the isolated RNA, so sequencing captured expressed TCRB transcripts. Sequencing used immunoSEQ multiplex PCR; TCRdb keeps in-frame clones, though not all of them. The profile covers hundreds of thousands of clones, with about 14% appearing a single time and about 0.026% taken by the ten largest. Specimen: naive CD4+ T cells from blood. All receptors come from a woman aged 40 to 55 in good health.

The CDR3 nucleotides read TGTGCCGGCACCGGGACAGAGAACACTGAAGCTTTCTTT. Translating gives CAGTGTENTEAFF. The genes are TRBV6-1 and TRBJ1-1; 7 bases fit TRBD1. Trimming took 11 bases from V and 1 from J; bases not matched to a gene: 7. The CDR3 consists of 13 residues. Germline V gives CDR1 MNHNS, CDR2 SASEGT.

In its sample, this clone was seen a few times. The V and J genes are TRBV9 and TRBJ2-5, with D maybe TRBD1 (5 bases). Germline CDR1 is SGDLS and CDR2 is YYNGEE. V was trimmed by 4 bases and J by 2 bases, leaving 12 bases between them. The length of the CDR3 is 14 residues. The DNA for the CDR3 is TGTGCCAGCAGCTGGGATCCAGGGCAAGAGACCCAGTACTTC. Its protein is CASSWDPGQETQYF.

The chain couples TRBV4-3 to TRBJ1-6; 7 nucleotides line up with TRBD1. CDR3 size: 20 residues. Germline lookup yields CDR1 LGHNA and CDR2 YSLEER. With 0 bases clipped from V and 7 bases from J, the junction kept 18 bases outside the gene matches. CDR3 in DNA: TGCGCCAGCAGCCAAGAGCCGCCAGGGGGATTGGGAAAGGTAAATTCACCCCTCCACTTT. Its protein is CASSQEPPGGLGKVNSPLHF.

This clone was detected only a few times. V and J are TRBV23-1 and TRBJ1-5; no definite D call. TRBV23-1 is treated as an ORF (open reading frame) with a function not yet certain. The CDR3 covers 17 residues. The ends were cut back, 0 bases at V and 4 bases at J, with 16 bases in the middle. CDR3 sequence: CASSQSKRRPFNQPQHF. DNA of the CDR3: TGCGCCAGCAGTCAATCTAAAAGGAGGCCTTTTAATCAGCCCCAGCATTTT.

V gene TRBV9 combines with J gene TRBJ2-1, with D unclear. Per the germline V gene, CDR1 is SGDLS and CDR2 is YYNGEE. This CDR3 has 17 amino acids. Trimming took 0 bases from V and 4 from J, leaving 17 bases between them. In DNA form, the CDR3 reads TGTGCCAGCAGCGTAGTAGGATCTGGCGGAGAGTACAATGAGCAGTTCTTC. Protein product: CASSVVGSGGEYNEQFF.

The rearrangement joins TRBV11-2 to TRBJ1-1; 10 positions agree with TRBD1. The CDR3 sequence is 14 residues long. CDR1 and CDR2 from the germline V gene are SGHAT and FQNNGV. Losses at the gene ends were 4 bases for V and 1 base for J; bases not matched to a gene: 0. The CDR3 DNA reads as TGTGCCAGCAGCTGGACAGGGGGGAACACTGAAGCTTTCTTT. Its protein is CASSWTGGNTEAFF. The full variable domain, rest sourced from reference TRBV11-2 and TRBJ1-1, is EAGVAQSPRYKIIEKRQSVAFWCNPISGHATLYWYQQILGQGPKLLIQFQNNGVVDDSQLPKDRFSAERLKGVDSTLKIQPAKLEDSAVYLCASSWTGGNTEAFFGQGTRLTVV.

The rearrangement uses TRBV19 and TRBJ2-3; D gene ambiguous. Trimming pared 6 bases from V and 0 bases from J, leaving 10 bases between. Germline CDR1 and CDR2: LNHDA and SQIVND (reference sequence). This CDR3 has 14 amino acids. The CDR3 is CASRSDGSTDTQYF. In DNA, the CDR3 is TGTGCCAGTAGAAGCGACGGTAGCACAGATACGCAGTATTTT.

This clone was detected a few times. The gene calls are TRBV18 and TRBJ1-4, with TRBD1 identical over 8 bases. J gave up 5 bases and V 3 bases, and 5 bases lay outside the gene matches. This CDR3 has 15 residues. The V gene's germline CDR1 is KGHSH and CDR2 LQKENI. This CDR3 is CASSPQGARNEKLFF. In DNA form, the CDR3 reads TGTGCCAGCTCACCCCAGGGGGCGCGAAATGAAAAACTGTTTTTT.

In its sample, this clone was seen a few times. The chain carries TRBV7-2 and TRBJ1-1, with no clear D. The germline gives CDR1 SGHTA, CDR2 FQGNSA. The CDR3 sequence is 14 residues long. Trimming left V 2 bases short and J 4 bases short, with 11 bases between. The CDR3 reads CASSLRRASTEAFF. Here the CDR3 DNA reads TGTGCCAGCAGCTTAAGGCGGGCTAGCACTGAAGCTTTCTTT.

The chain recombines TRBV10-3 with TRBJ2-1; 10 positions agree with TRBD2. Germline V gives CDR1 ENHRY, CDR2 SYGVKD. The length of the CDR3 is 12 residues. Trimming at V came to 6 bases and at J to 9 bases, leaving 2 bases not matched to a gene. The chain's CDR3 is CAIRPSGGEQFF. The CDR3 DNA reads TGTGCCATCAGGCCTAGCGGGGGTGAGCAGTTCTTC.

The V and J genes are TRBV6-5 and TRBJ1-6, with 7 bases that match TRBD1. V trimming: 7 bases; J trimming: 8 bases; junction bases outside the gene matches: 5. The germline CDR1 and CDR2 sequences are MNHEY and SVGAGI. The CDR3 totals 13 residues. CDR3 region: CASTRDRDSPLHF. The CDR3 DNA reads TGTGCCAGCACCCGGGACAGAGATTCACCCCTCCACTTT.

This clone was seen more than once but under ten times. This chain connects TRBV27 to TRBJ1-5; D gene unclear. Per the germline V gene, CDR1 is MNHEY and CDR2 is SMNVEV (reference sequence). The V gene lost 7 bases and the J gene lost 0 bases, with 22 bases spanning the gap. The CDR3 spans 18 residues. The chain's CDR3 is CASTPIGPGRLSNQPQHF. The CDR3 nucleotides are TGTGCCAGCACTCCAATTGGTCCCGGGAGGCTTAGCAATCAGCCCCAGCATTTT.

This clone was found a few times. The chain joins TRBV6-5 to TRBJ1-2; possible D gene TRBD1, 6 bases. In germline, CDR1 is MNHEY, CDR2 SVGAGI. Deletions cut 5 bases from V and 2 bases from J, with 9 bases between. The CDR3 extends over 13 amino acids. The CDR3 here is CASSLQGNYGYTF. CDR3 in DNA: TGTGCCAGCAGTCTACAGGGAAACTATGGCTACACCTTC.

This chain links TRBV5-1 with TRBJ2-3, with 10 bases matching TRBD2. CDR1 SGHRS and CDR2 YFSETQ come from the germline V gene. With V trimmed by 2 bases and J by 4 bases, 7 bases remained unmatched. CDR3 length equals 16 residues. The CDR3 coding sequence is TGCGCCAGCAGCTTTGGGCTAGCGGGAGCTGCAGATACGCAGTATTTT. This codes for CASSFGLAGAADTQYF. Variable domain in full (rest from reference TRBV5-1 and TRBJ2-3): KAGVTQTPRYLIKTRGQQVTLSCSPISGHRSVSWYQQTPGQGLQFLFEYFSETQRNKGNFPGRFSGRQFSNSRSEMNVSTLELGDSALYLCASSFGLAGAADTQYFGPGTRLTVL.

The chain has TRBV29-1 and TRBJ1-3, with a tentative D call TRBD1 (5 bases). In germline, CDR1 is SQVTM, CDR2 ANQGSEA. There are 12 residues in the CDR3. The ends were cut back, 7 bases at V and 3 bases at J, with 10 bases in the middle. CDR3: CSGTSFGNTIYF. The CDR3 nucleotides are TGCAGCGGGACATCATTTGGAAACACCATATATTTT. Full variable domain (remainder filled in from reference TRBV29-1 and TRBJ1-3): SAVISQKPSRDICQRGTSLTIQCQVDSQVTMMFWYRQQPGQSLTLIATANQGSEATYESGFVIDKFPISRPNLTFSTLTVSNMSPEDSSIYLCSGTSFGNTIYFGEGSWLTVV.

This clone came up a few times. The V and J genes are TRBV2 and TRBJ1-4; D unresolved. The V end lost 8 bases, the J end lost 4 bases, and 14 bases lay between the germline ends. The CDR3 runs to 14 residues. CDR1 SNHLY and CDR2 FYNNEI come from the germline V gene. CDR3 region: CASREQLVNEKLFF. The CDR3 nucleotides read TGTGCCAGCCGAGAGCAATTAGTTAATGAAAAACTGTTTTTT.

This clone showed up just a few times. This rearrangement joins TRBV5-4 to TRBJ1-1; no clear D gene. Germline V gene data show CDR1 as SGHNT and CDR2 as YYREEE (reference sequence). Trimming took off 4 bases at V and 3 bases at J, with 13 bases between the two ends. The CDR3 is 14 amino acids. CDR3 sequence reads: CASSPTSADTEAFF. CDR3 in DNA: TGTGCCAGCAGCCCTACTTCAGCGGACACTGAAGCTTTCTTT.

V usage is TRBV5-4 and J usage is TRBJ1-1, with TRBD1 identical over 8 bases. The V gene end was trimmed by 3 bases and the J gene end by 10 bases; junction bases not matched to a gene: 11. Germline V CDR1 and CDR2: SGHNT, YYREEE (reference sequence). The CDR3 is made up of 14 amino acids. Here the CDR3 DNA reads TGTGCCAGCAGCTCGGAAAGACAGGGGCTACTAGCTTTCTTT. Residues: CASSSERQGLLAFF.

This clone was detected only a few times. The rearrangement uses TRBV9 and TRBJ1-5; 9 positions agree with TRBD1. The V and J ends lost 0 bases and 2 bases, in that order; junction bases with no gene match: 0. Per the germline V gene, CDR1 is SGDLS and CDR2 is YYNGEE. The length of the CDR3 is 15 residues. DNA for the CDR3: TGTGCCAGCAGCGTAGGGACAGGGGGCAATCAGCCCCAGCATTTT. Its translation is CASSVGTGGNQPQHF.

V usage is TRBV6-5 and J usage is TRBJ2-2, with no clear D. V was trimmed by 1 base and J by 2 bases, leaving 8 bases between them. The CDR3 sequence is 15 residues long. CDR1 and CDR2 (germline): MNHEY, SVGAGI. CDR3 sequence reads: CASSYYDSNTGELFF. CDR3 DNA: TGTGCCAGCAGTTACTATGACTCCAACACCGGGGAGCTGTTTTTT.

The genes are TRBV19 and TRBJ2-2; 7 bases match TRBD1. This CDR3 is built from 15 residues. Trimming cost V 4 bases and J 2 bases; bases outside gene matches: 4. Per the germline V gene, CDR1 is LNHDA and CDR2 is SQIVND (reference sequence). In DNA form, the CDR3 reads TGTGCCAGTAGTAATGGACAGGTTAACACCGGGGAGCTGTTTTTT. Its protein is CASSNGQVNTGELFF.

The J gene is TRBJ1-1, the V gene TRBV11-2; D call uncertain. V was trimmed by 5 bases and J by 7 bases, leaving 11 bases between them. The CDR3 contains 12 residues. CDR1 and CDR2 from the germline V gene are SGHAT and FQNNGV. Here the CDR3 DNA reads TGTGCCAGCAGCCCCATAGCGGGTGAAGCTTTCTTT. Its protein is CASSPIAGEAFF.

This clone occurred a few times. J is TRBJ2-3 and V is TRBV2, with TRBD1 as a possible D gene (6 bases). This CDR3 has 16 amino acids. The ends were cut back, 6 bases at V and 3 bases at J, with 19 bases in the middle. CDR1 is SNHLY, CDR2 FYNNEI, per germline. The CDR3 spells CASRELGLRGTDTQYF. For the CDR3, the DNA is TGTGCCAGCAGGGAACTAGGTCTAAGGGGGACAGATACGCAGTATTTT.

This clone was seen a handful of times. This sequence joins TRBV6-5 and TRBJ2-2; D perhaps matches TRBD1 (6 bases). The V gene's germline CDR1 is MNHEY and CDR2 SVGAGI. V lost 4 bases to trimming and J lost 5 bases, with 17 bases between them. The CDR3 has 16 residues. This CDR3 reads CASSSPRGTQTGELFF. The CDR3 DNA reads as TGTGCCAGCAGTTCCCCGAGGGGGACCCAGACCGGGGAGCTGTTTTTT.

This clone was observed a handful of times. V gene TRBV14 combines with J gene TRBJ2-7; D not resolved. The germline V gene has CDR1 SGHDN and CDR2 FVKESK. Trimming took off 0 bases at V and 0 bases at J, with 6 bases between the two ends. This CDR3 region has 14 residues. This CDR3 is CASSQDVSSYEQYF. The CDR3 nucleotides read TGTGCCAGCAGCCAAGATGTGAGCTCCTACGAGCAGTACTTC.

The chain recombines TRBV10-3 with TRBJ2-2; 10 nucleotides align to TRBD2. Trimming removed 4 bases from V and 4 bases from J; junction bases left unmatched: 3. Per the germline V gene, CDR1 is ENHRY and CDR2 is SYGVKD. CDR3 length: 15 residues. CDR3 sequence reads: CAISGASGGTGELFF. The CDR3 DNA follows: TGTGCCATCAGTGGGGCTAGCGGGGGCACCGGGGAGCTGTTTTTT.

This chain connects TRBV5-1 to TRBJ1-1; 10 bases map to TRBD1. Trimming cost V 4 bases and J 1 base; bases outside gene matches: 1. The length of the CDR3 is 14 residues. Germline CDR1 is SGHRS and CDR2 is YFSETQ. CDR3 nucleotide sequence: TGCGCCAGCAGCAGGGACAGGGGGAACACTGAAGCTTTCTTT. Its protein is CASSRDRGNTEAFF.